The next 22 T cell receptor beta chains were all read from a single sample in a study of cytomegalovirus exposure and HLA in healthy donors. PCR involved 60 Vbeta and 13 Jbeta primers. The assay was immunoSEQ multiplex PCR, and TCRdb's table has in-frame clones only and misses some. Its table records approximately 110,000 clones. Sequenced: PBMCs. The receptors were sampled from a man aged 25-45 years in good health and CMV-seronegative.

The chain combines TRBV28 with TRBJ1-2, with a possible D match to TRBD1 (5 bases). The CDR3 totals 12 residues. Germline assignment: CDR1 MDHEN and CDR2 SYDVKM. V was clipped by 9 bases and J by 5 bases, with 13 bases between them. The chain's CDR3 is CASLAGVYGYTF. In nucleotides, the CDR3 is TGTGCCAGTCTCGCGGGGGTTTATGGCTACACCTTC.

Here the CDR3 reads CASSLTGDDTGELFF. DNA for the CDR3: TGTGCCAGCAGTTTAACGGGAGACGACACCGGGGAGCTGTTTTTT. The chain carries TRBV28 and TRBJ2-2; TRBD2 might be the D (6 bases). Germline-derived CDR1 and CDR2 are MDHEN and SYDVKM. CDR3 length: 15 amino acids. V lost 2 bases and J lost 3, with 10 bases in between.

The V gene is TRBV6-5, the J gene TRBJ2-2, with D perhaps matching TRBD2 (5 bases). V was cut by 1 base and J by 0 bases, with 9 bases left in between. Germline V lookup: CDR1 MNHEY, CDR2 SVGAGI. CDR3 size: 16 residues. The CDR3 DNA is TGTGCCAGCAGTTACTTGCGGGTCACGAACACCGGGGAGCTGTTTTTT. It codes for CASSYLRVTNTGELFF.

The V gene is TRBV6-5, the J gene TRBJ1-1; 10 positions agree with TRBD1. Germline values: CDR1 MNHEY, CDR2 SVGAGI. The CDR3 has 15 amino acids. V shed 5 bases and J 3 bases; nucleotides not matched to a gene: 6. The CDR3 loop is CASSRTGQGYTEAFF. The CDR3 nucleotides are TGTGCCAGCAGTCGTACGGGACAGGGGTACACTGAAGCTTTCTTT.

The genes are TRBV11-2 and TRBJ2-3; 7 bases line up with TRBD2. This CDR3 has 16 residues. Germline V lookup: CDR1 SGHAT, CDR2 FQNNGV. V shed 2 bases and J 9 bases; nucleotides not matched to a gene: 14. DNA of the CDR3: TGTGCCAGCAGCTTACGCAGGACTAGTGGAACGGAAACGCAGTATTTT. It translates to CASSLRRTSGTETQYF.

V usage is TRBV15 and J usage is TRBJ1-1; weak D call: TRBD1 (6 bases). Trimming left V 6 bases short and J 12 bases short, with 17 bases between. The germline V gene has CDR1 LNHNV and CDR2 YYDKDF (reference sequence). This CDR3 has 12 residues. CDR3 nucleotide sequence: TGTGCCACCAGTTCAGGGGCAACGGATACTTTCTTT. Its protein product is CATSSGATDTFF.

The J gene is TRBJ2-3, the V gene TRBV29-1, with a possible D match to TRBD1 (5 bases). Germline V lookup: CDR1 SQVTM, CDR2 ANQGSEA. This CDR3 has 15 residues. V gave up 3 bases and J gave up 8 bases, with 21 bases separating them. The CDR3 sequence: CSVDSELGAVGTQYF. In DNA form, the CDR3 reads TGCAGCGTTGATTCAGAATTAGGGGCGGTGGGTACGCAGTATTTT.

The chain has TRBV15 and TRBJ1-5; D is possibly TRBD1 (5 bases). This CDR3 has 16 amino acids. The V gene lost 0 bases and the J gene lost 3 bases, with 12 bases spanning the gap. Germline CDR1 reads LNHNV; CDR2 reads YYDKDF (reference sequence). The CDR3 loop is CATSRDKGLHNQPQHF. The CDR3 bases are TGTGCCACCAGCAGAGATAAGGGACTGCACAATCAGCCCCAGCATTTT.

V and J are TRBV19 and TRBJ1-5; possibly TRBD1 for D (5 bases). Germline CDR1 reads LNHDA; CDR2 reads SQIVND (reference sequence). V was trimmed by 4 bases and J by 0 bases, leaving 10 bases between them. The CDR3 runs to 15 residues. The CDR3 DNA sequence: TGTGCCAGTAGTAGCGACAGTCATAGCAATCAGCCCCAGCATTTT. Residues: CASSSDSHSNQPQHF.

This chain uses TRBV6-1 with TRBJ1-1, with D possibly being TRBD1 (6 bases). Germline V lookup: CDR1 MNHNS, CDR2 SASEGT. V shed 1 base and J shed 2 bases, with 17 bases lying between them. This CDR3 is built from 17 residues. The CDR3 sequence is CASSEVGGRLANTEAFF. CDR3 DNA: TGTGCCAGCAGTGAAGTCGGGGGGCGACTGGCAAACACTGAAGCTTTCTTT.

V and J are TRBV11-2 and TRBJ2-2; 11 bases line up with TRBD2. This CDR3 is 16 amino acids long. Germline CDR1 is SGHAT and CDR2 is FQNNGV. The junction had 2 bases not matched to a gene; V was cut back by 1 base and J by 4 bases. The CDR3 protein is CASSLVLAGGTGELFF. CDR3 nucleotide sequence: TGTGCCAGCAGCTTAGTCCTAGCGGGAGGCACCGGGGAGCTGTTTTTT. Drawing the rest from reference TRBV11-2 and TRBJ2-2, the complete variable domain is EAGVAQSPRYKIIEKRQSVAFWCNPISGHATLYWYQQILGQGPKLLIQFQNNGVVDDSQLPKDRFSAERLKGVDSTLKIQPAKLEDSAVYLCASSLVLAGGTGELFFGEGSRLTVL.

This rearrangement joins TRBV7-9 to TRBJ2-3; weak D call: TRBD2 (6 bases). Looked up from germline, CDR1 is SEHNR and CDR2 is FQNEAQ (reference sequence). Trimming shortened V by 5 bases and J by 4 bases, and 16 bases separated the two germline ends. The CDR3 is 15 amino acids. The CDR3 here is CASSRDGREADTQYF. In DNA, the CDR3 is TGTGCCAGCAGCCGCGACGGAAGGGAGGCAGATACGCAGTATTTT.

The J gene is TRBJ1-2, the V gene TRBV28; 7 positions agree with TRBD1. Germline trimming cut 4 bases from V and 2 bases from J; bases unmatched to any gene: 1. CDR3 length: 13 amino acids. CDR1 and CDR2 from the germline V gene are MDHEN and SYDVKM. CDR3 bases: TGTGCCAGCAGTTCGACAGGGAACTATGGCTACACCTTC. Translated: CASSSTGNYGYTF.

The chain combines TRBV25-1 with TRBJ1-1, with 7 bases matching TRBD1. There are 15 residues in the CDR3. V dropped 3 bases and J dropped 7; count of bases not matched to a gene: 11. Germline V gives CDR1 MGHDK, CDR2 SYGVNS. CDR3 region: CASSDWGTGTVEAFF. The CDR3 DNA sequence: TGTGCCAGCAGTGATTGGGGGACCGGGACAGTTGAAGCTTTCTTT.

V and J are TRBV6-6 and TRBJ2-7, with D maybe TRBD1 (7 bases). The V gene's germline CDR1 is MNHNY and CDR2 SVGAGI (reference sequence). Trimming removed 6 bases from V and 6 bases from J, with 15 bases in between. The CDR3 is made up of 13 amino acids. The CDR3 loop is CASSPGGGGEQYF. In DNA form, the CDR3 reads TGTGCCAGCAGCCCTGGAGGGGGCGGCGAGCAGTACTTC.

The rearrangement links TRBV9 to TRBJ1-3; no firm D call. CDR3 length: 14 residues. Trimming took 4 bases from V and 4 from J, leaving 12 bases between them. Germline CDR1 is SGDLS and CDR2 is YYNGEE. CDR3 sequence reads: CASSPPGSGNTIYF. The DNA for the CDR3 is TGTGCCAGCAGCCCTCCGGGGTCCGGAAACACCATATATTTT. The full variable domain, rest sourced from reference TRBV9 and TRBJ1-3, is DSGVTQTPKHLITATGQRVTLRCSPRSGDLSVYWYQQSLDQGLQFLIQYYNGEERAKGNILERFSAQQFPDLHSELNLSSLELGDSALYFCASSPPGSGNTIYFGEGSWLTVV.

The J gene is TRBJ1-5, the V gene TRBV19; unclear D gene. Trimming pared 6 bases from V and 4 bases from J, leaving 25 bases between. This CDR3 is 18 amino acids long. Germline V gene sequence: CDR1 LNHDA, CDR2 SQIVND (reference sequence). In nucleotides, the CDR3 is TGTGCCAGTAGCTCGCGGTGGGTCCACATTTGCCCGAATCAGCCCCAGCATTTT. It encodes CASSSRWVHICPNQPQHF. The entire variable domain, with the rest obtained from reference TRBV19 and TRBJ1-5, is as follows: DGGITQSPKYLFRKEGQNVTLSCEQNLNHDAMYWYRQDPGQGLRLIYYSQIVNDFQKGDIAEGYSVSREKKESFPLTVTSAQKNPTAFYLCASSSRWVHICPNQPQHFGDGTRLSIL.

The chain carries TRBV23-1 and TRBJ1-5, with 8 bases that match TRBD1. TRBV23-1 is recorded as an ORF, its role being uncertain. V dropped 3 bases and J dropped 9; count of bases not matched to a gene: 13. This CDR3 is built from 16 residues. This chain's CDR3 is CASSHPPDRAGRPQHF. In DNA, the CDR3 is TGCGCCAGCAGTCACCCCCCGGACAGGGCAGGGCGGCCCCAGCATTTT.

The chain carries TRBV30 and TRBJ2-3, with TRBD2 matching over 7 bases. The CDR3 totals 16 residues. Looked up from germline, CDR1 is GTSNPN and CDR2 is SVGIG (reference sequence). Losses at the gene ends were 1 base for V and 1 base for J; bases not matched to a gene: 8. The CDR3 DNA follows: TGTGCCTGGAGTGCTTTAAGAGCGGGACGCACAGATACGCAGTATTTT. Its protein product is CAWSALRAGRTDTQYF. The full variable domain, its missing parts supplied by reference TRBV30 and TRBJ2-3, is SQTIHQWPATLVQPVGSPLSLECTVEGTSNPNLYWYRQAAGRGLQLLFYSVGIGQISSEVPQNLSASRPQDRQFILSSKKLLLSDSGFYLCAWSALRAGRTDTQYFGPGTRLTVL.

This rearrangement joins TRBV7-9 to TRBJ1-1, with D possibly TRBD1 on 6 matching bases. Germline V gives CDR1 SEHNR, CDR2 FQNEAQ (reference sequence). V lost 6 bases and J 7 bases, leaving 15 bases between the germline ends. The CDR3 totals 13 residues. CDR3 region: CASSLAQGIEAFF. The CDR3 DNA is TGTGCCAGCAGTCTGGCACAGGGAATTGAAGCTTTCTTT.

As to this clone: At the DNA level, this CDR3 is encoded by other sequences in the same sample as well. The rearrangement joins TRBV11-2 to TRBJ2-3; a weak D match, TRBD2 (6 bases). This CDR3 region has 19 residues. Germline V lookup: CDR1 SGHAT, CDR2 FQNNGV. Trimming removed 4 bases from V and 3 bases from J, with 26 bases in between. DNA of the CDR3: TGTGCCAGCAGCTCAACCGGGACTGAGACCTGGATCGGTACAGATACGCAGTATTTT. This gives the protein CASSSTGTETWIGTDTQYF.

The rearrangement joins TRBV9 to TRBJ2-2; D possibly corresponds to TRBD2 (6 bases). This CDR3 has 12 residues. The germline V gene encodes CDR1 SGDLS and CDR2 YYNGEE. Trimming shortened V by 3 bases and J by 6 bases, and 6 bases separated the two germline ends. CDR3 region: CASSGGAGELFF. Here the CDR3 DNA reads TGTGCCAGCAGCGGGGGGGCCGGGGAGCTGTTTTTT.